This entry is about one T cell receptor (beta chain). Germline lookup yields CDR1 GTSNPN and CDR2 SVGIG (reference sequence). The CDR3 is 13 residues long. With 5 bases removed from V and 0 bases from J, the gap between germline ends came to 10 bases. The PCR made use of 60 Vbeta and 13 Jbeta primers. Repertoires were generated with immunoSEQ multiplex PCR, while TCRdb's copy carries only in-frame clones and drops some. Its listing shows 100,000 to 150,000 clones. This entry is derived from a study of cytomegalovirus exposure and HLA in healthy donors. The sequence was collected from a man in his forties or fifties in good health and CMV-seronegative. The chain is built from TRBV30 and TRBJ1-1, with a weak D call TRBD1 (5 bases). The sequencing sample was made of PBMCs. The CDR3 here is CAWERGLNTEAFF. The CDR3 DNA is TGTGCCTGGGAGCGGGGCCTGAACACTGAAGCTTTCTTT.